This T cell receptor beta chain was found in a study of CD8 T cells in ankylosing spondylitis. Each CDR3 protein gets one entry after TCRdb re-called the 5' RACE reads with MiXCR. The profile covers some 240,000 distinct CDR3 sequences, with 6% to 8.5% appearing a single time and 14% taken by the ten largest. General study points: It appeared that ankylosing spondylitis blood was characterized by a TCR beta motif of roughly 8 highly homologous variants.

Points on this clonotype: As yet, its antigen is unknown.

The sequenced material came from blood, either unsorted or a sorted T cell fraction (not recorded which). The sequence derives from a male donor with ankylosing spondylitis.

The chain's CDR3 is CASSQDLRRGNEQFF. CDR3 DNA sequence: TGCGCCAGCAGCCAAGATCTCCGCAGGGGGAATGAGCAGTTCTTC. The chain combines TRBV4-3 with TRBJ2-1, with TRBD1 matching 7 bases. V shed 0 bases, J shed 7 bases, and the junction held 6 bases outside the gene matches. Germline CDR1 is LGHNA and CDR2 is YSLEER. The CDR3 runs to 15 residues.